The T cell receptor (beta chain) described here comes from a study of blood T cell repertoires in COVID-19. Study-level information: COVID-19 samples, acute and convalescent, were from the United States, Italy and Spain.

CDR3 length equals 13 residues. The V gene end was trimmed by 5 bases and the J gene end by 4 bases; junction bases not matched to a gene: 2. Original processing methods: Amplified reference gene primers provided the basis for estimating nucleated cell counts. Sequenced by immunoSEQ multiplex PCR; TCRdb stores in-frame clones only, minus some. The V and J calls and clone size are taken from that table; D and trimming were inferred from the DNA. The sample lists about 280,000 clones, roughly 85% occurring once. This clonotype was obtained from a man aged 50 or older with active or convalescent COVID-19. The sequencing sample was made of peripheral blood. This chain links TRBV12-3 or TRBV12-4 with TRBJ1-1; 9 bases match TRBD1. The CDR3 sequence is CASSATGGTEAFF. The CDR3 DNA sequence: TGTGCCAGCAGTGCGACAGGGGGCACTGAAGCTTTCTTT.